The clone carrying this TCR beta chain was found once. The antigen remains undetermined. The data stem from a study of cytotoxic CD8 clonotypes in ibrutinib-treated CLL. Overall study results and limits: Exceeding age-matched healthy donors, baseline clonality also tracked the counts of circulating CD8+ T cells. Public clonotypes were rare and shrank or held steady on treatment. Clonality went up at the time of ibrutinib response, stayed stable in sustained remission, and later dropped back toward its baseline level at progression.

Germline V gene sequence: CDR1 GTSNPN, CDR2 SVGIG (reference sequence). CDR3 length equals 13 residues. V lost 0 bases and J 7 bases, leaving 12 bases between the germline ends. The method was immunoSEQ multiplex PCR; TCRdb's version includes in-frame clones alone and lacks a portion of them. The sample carries tens of thousands of clones, less than 75% recorded once. This chain uses TRBV30 with TRBJ2-5; D may correspond to TRBD1 or TRBD2 (5 bases each). This specimen was PBMCs, taken after 12 months of ibrutinib treatment. The receptor was derived from a human donor with chronic lymphocytic leukemia. CDR3 loop: CAWSVLGVGTQYF. The DNA for the CDR3 is TGTGCCTGGAGTGTATTGGGGGTAGGGACCCAGTACTTC.